The 14 T cell receptor beta chains presented below share a single source sample, sequenced in a study of blood T cell repertoires in COVID-19 (TCRdb year 2020). Library method: the immunoSEQ multiplex PCR assay. This is the immuneACCESS table as TCRdb keeps it, with only in-frame sequences that have V and J called. A part of the clones is gone; compared with another copy, unresolved V genes explain less than half, and the rest is unexplained. This sample is represented by 200,000 to 250,000 clones; about 83% of them were singletons. The leading ten clones occupy approximately 13% of the sample. The sequenced sample was peripheral blood. Source of these receptors: a man older than 75 with acute or convalescent COVID-19.

A few counts support this clone. V and J are TRBV15 and TRBJ1-5; TRBD1 is a possible D gene (5 bases). This CDR3 is built from 16 residues. Per germline, CDR1 LNHNV and CDR2 YYDKDF (reference sequence). V was clipped by 1 base and J by 4 bases, with 14 bases between them. CDR3 protein: CATSRGGGTPNQPQHF. The CDR3 region has the DNA TGTGCCACCAGCAGAGGTGGAGGGACCCCTAATCAGCCCCAGCATTTT.

The V call is TRBV7-2, the J call TRBJ1-1; D unresolved. CDR1 is SGHTA and CDR2 is FQGNSA in the germline V gene. Trimming left V 5 bases short and J 0 bases short, with 10 bases between. There are 14 residues in the CDR3. CDR3 sequence: CASSIGPMNTEAFF. CDR3 sequence (DNA): TGTGCCAGCAGCATTGGGCCTATGAACACTGAAGCTTTCTTT.

The chain uses TRBV4-1 and TRBJ1-6; 7 nucleotides agree with TRBD1. The CDR3 contains 14 residues. Germline CDR1 and CDR2: MGHRA and YSYEKL. Trimming at V came to 3 bases and at J to 4 bases, leaving 0 bases not matched to a gene. CDR3 nucleotides: TGCGCCAGCAGCCAGGGACAGTATAATTCACCCCTCCACTTT. Its protein product is CASSQGQYNSPLHF.

V gene TRBV18 combines with J gene TRBJ2-7; no reliable D call. The CDR3 covers 12 residues. Deletions cut 5 bases from V and 0 bases from J, with 5 bases between. CDR1 KGHSH and CDR2 LQKENI come from the germline V gene. The CDR3 DNA reads as TGTGCCAGCTCAATTAGCTCCTACGAGCAGTACTTC. As protein: CASSISSYEQYF.

The chain uses TRBV7-2 and TRBJ1-1; TRBD1 agrees at 8 bases. The CDR3 has 15 amino acids. Germline CDR1 is SGHTA and CDR2 is FQGNSA. V lost 4 bases, J lost 0 bases, and 4 bases stayed unmatched. The CDR3 DNA is TGTGCCAGCAGCTCAGGGGGCGGGATGAACACTGAAGCTTTCTTT. Amino acid sequence: CASSSGGGMNTEAFF.

V gene TRBV6-4 combines with J gene TRBJ2-1; 14 nucleotides align to TRBD2. This CDR3 is 15 amino acids long. J lost 10 bases, V lost 4 bases, and 6 bases had no gene match. The germline V gene encodes CDR1 MRHNA and CDR2 SNTAGT. In DNA form, the CDR3 reads TGTGCCAGCAGTGCATCAGGACTAGCGGGGGGCGAGCAGTTCTTC. It is translated as CASSASGLAGGEQFF.

This clone was seen a few times. Distinct nucleotide sequences in the sample also encode this CDR3. The chain recombines TRBV4-1 with TRBJ1-3; a possible D gene is TRBD1 (6 bases). The CDR3 consists of 17 residues. Germline V gives CDR1 MGHRA, CDR2 YSYEKL. Between the trimmed V and J ends, which lost 0 bases and 3 bases, there was a span of 15 bases. CDR3 coding DNA: TGCGCCAGCAGCCAAGAAGGAACAGGGCTAAGTGGAAACACCATATATTTT. Translated: CASSQEGTGLSGNTIYF.

The rearrangement links TRBV19 to TRBJ2-7; 7 nucleotides match TRBD1. V was clipped by 1 base and J by 2 bases; unmatched bases: 20. CDR3 size: 20 residues. Germline V gene lookup returns CDR1 LNHDA and CDR2 SQIVND (reference sequence). The CDR3 region is CASSIALSRSLPGQPYEQYF. DNA of the CDR3: TGTGCCAGTAGTATAGCTCTCAGCCGGTCTCTGCCGGGACAGCCCTACGAGCAGTACTTC.

With regard to this clone: The identical CDR3 is also encoded by other nucleotide sequences in the sample. The rearrangement uses TRBV18 and TRBJ1-6; 9 nucleotides line up with TRBD1. This CDR3 has 15 amino acids. The J segment lost 7 bases and the V segment lost 3 bases, leaving 4 bases of the junction unmatched. Per the germline V gene, CDR1 is KGHSH and CDR2 is LQKENI. As DNA, the CDR3 is TGTGCCAGCTCACCCGGACAGGGGTCGAATTCACCCCTCCACTTT. This translates into CASSPGQGSNSPLHF.

This chain links TRBV29-1 with TRBJ1-5, with 8 bases fitting TRBD1. The junction had 6 bases not matched to a gene; V was cut back by 8 bases and J by 0 bases. Looked up from germline, CDR1 is SQVTM and CDR2 is ANQGSEA. This CDR3 spans 14 amino acids. CDR3 nucleotides: TGCAGCATCCGGACAGGGAATAGCAATCAGCCCCAGCATTTT. Its translation: CSIRTGNSNQPQHF.

This sequence joins TRBV7-9 and TRBJ1-1; D gene uncertain. There are 11 residues in the CDR3. CDR1 SEHNR and CDR2 FQNEAQ come from the germline V gene (reference sequence). Trimming removed 1 base from V and 9 bases from J, with 6 bases in between. The CDR3 DNA is TGTGCCAGCAGCTTAGGTGAGAAAGCTTTCTTT. Translating gives CASSLGEKAFF.

The chain is built from TRBV5-1 and TRBJ2-3; 11 nucleotides line up with TRBD2. The CDR3 sequence is 14 residues long. CDR1 and CDR2 from the germline V gene are SGHRS and YFSETQ. The V and J ends lost 6 bases and 7 bases, in that order; junction bases with no gene match: 7. CDR3 in DNA: TGCGCCAGCAAGGACACTAGCGGGAGTAATACGCAGTATTTT. It translates to CASKDTSGSNTQYF.

The chain uses TRBV7-9 and TRBJ2-1; no firm D call. The CDR3 has 12 residues. CDR1 and CDR2 (germline): SEHNR, FQNEAQ (reference sequence). Between the trimmed V and J ends, which lost 3 bases and 7 bases, there was a span of 7 bases. CDR3 protein: CASSFSLNEQFF. The CDR3 DNA is TGTGCCAGCAGCTTCTCCCTGAATGAGCAGTTCTTC.

The chain carries TRBV4-2 and TRBJ2-1, with D perhaps matching TRBD2 (5 bases). V lost 0 bases to trimming and J lost 5 bases, with 11 bases between them. The CDR3 extends over 15 amino acids. Germline V gene sequence: CDR1 LGHNA, CDR2 YNFKEQ. CDR3 in amino acids: CASSQDEGRNNEQFF. CDR3 in DNA: TGTGCCAGCAGCCAAGATGAGGGCCGGAACAATGAGCAGTTCTTC.